The 21 T cell receptor beta chains below all came from one sample that was sequenced in a study of T cell repertoires in cytomegalovirus infection. Their recognized antigens are unknown. From the reads, TCRdb called clonotypes with MiXCR, one entry per CDR3 protein. The sample contains approximately 590,000 distinct CDR3 sequences, almost 40% of which appear only once. The starting material was cultured PBMCs, obtained from culture after CMV antigen stimulation. Receptors originate from a human donor in good health (CMV status not recorded). Some clones in this sample may be carry-over from other donors' samples.

This clonotype showed up just a few times. The gene calls are TRBV7-9 and TRBJ1-1, with TRBD1 matching 7 bases. Trimming cost V 5 bases and J 4 bases; bases outside gene matches: 7. This CDR3 is 14 amino acids long. In germline, CDR1 is SEHNR, CDR2 FQNEAQ (reference sequence). Written as DNA, the CDR3 is TGTGCCAGCAGCGAAACACAGGGGACCACTGAAGCTTTCTTT. Translated: CASSETQGTTEAFF.

This clonotype was observed a single time. The V gene is TRBV6-6, the J gene TRBJ2-4; D is perhaps TRBD2 (5 bases). This CDR3 spans 11 amino acids. V gave up 5 bases and J gave up 6 bases, with 5 bases separating them. Per the germline V gene, CDR1 is MNHNY and CDR2 is SVGAGI (reference sequence). The CDR3 nucleotides read TGTGCCAGCAGTGAGGGAAACATTCAGTACTTC. Translated, it gives CASSEGNIQYF.

At least ten counts were recorded for this clonotype. The chain links TRBV7-2 to TRBJ2-1, with 10 bases identical to TRBD1. Trimming removed 0 bases from V and 7 bases from J; junction bases left unmatched: 9. Germline V lookup: CDR1 SGHTA, CDR2 FQGNSA. The CDR3 consists of 17 residues. CDR3 protein: CASSLARAGQGTNEQFF. The CDR3 DNA sequence: TGTGCCAGCAGCTTAGCGCGGGCGGGACAGGGGACTAATGAGCAGTTCTTC.

The chain joins TRBV19 to TRBJ1-4; possibly TRBD1 for D (6 bases). Per germline, CDR1 LNHDA and CDR2 SQIVND (reference sequence). Trimming removed 4 bases from V and 4 bases from J, with 13 bases in between. The CDR3 runs 15 residues. The CDR3 here is CASSTRDTHNEKLFF. The CDR3 nucleotides read TGTGCCAGTAGTACCCGGGACACCCATAATGAAAAACTGTTTTTT. The variable domain in full, with the rest retrieved from reference TRBV19 and TRBJ1-4, is DGGITQSPKYLFRKEGQNVTLSCEQNLNHDAMYWYRQDPGQGLRLIYYSQIVNDFQKGDIAEGYSVSREKKESFPLTVTSAQKNPTAFYLCASSTRDTHNEKLFFGSGTQLSVL.

V usage is TRBV29-1 and J usage is TRBJ1-3; a possible D gene is TRBD1 (5 bases). The CDR3 contains 14 residues. Trimming removed 7 bases at V and 2 bases at J, with 15 bases between. Germline CDR1 SQVTM, CDR2 ANQGSEA. The CDR3 sequence: CSASKGLPGNTIYF. The CDR3, as DNA: TGCAGCGCTTCCAAGGGACTGCCTGGAAACACCATATATTTT.

The V and J genes are TRBV29-1 and TRBJ1-2; TRBD1 is a possible D gene (5 bases). CDR1 is SQVTM and CDR2 is ANQGSEA in the germline V gene. The V gene lost 7 bases and the J gene lost 7 bases, with 16 bases spanning the gap. The CDR3 sequence is 12 residues long. CDR3 sequence: CSDGEGTFGYTF. In nucleotides, the CDR3 is TGCAGCGACGGGGAAGGGACGTTTGGCTACACCTTC.

This clonotype was seen ten or more times. The rearrangement links TRBV7-2 to TRBJ2-3, with a tentative D call TRBD2 (6 bases). CDR1 and CDR2 from the germline V gene are SGHTA and FQGNSA. This CDR3 spans 17 amino acids. Between the trimmed V and J ends, which lost 2 bases and 0 bases, there was a span of 15 bases. CDR3: CASSLRGTAASTDTQYF. For the CDR3, the DNA is TGTGCCAGCAGCTTACGCGGGACTGCGGCTAGCACAGATACGCAGTATTTT.

The rearrangement joins TRBV7-8 to TRBJ2-5; 13 nucleotides align to TRBD2. The CDR3 extends over 16 amino acids. V lost 5 bases to trimming and J lost 4 bases; unmatched junction nucleotides: 7. Per germline, CDR1 SGHVS and CDR2 FQNEAQ. The CDR3 region has the DNA TGTGCCAGCAGCCGCCAACTAGCGGGAGGGGCAGAGACCCAGTACTTC. Encoded protein: CASSRQLAGGAETQYF.

The V call is TRBV20-1, the J call TRBJ2-1; either TRBD1 or TRBD2 may supply D (7 bases each). The ends were cut back, 6 bases at V and 3 bases at J, with 18 bases in the middle. Germline-derived CDR1 and CDR2 are DFQATT and SNEGSKA (reference sequence). The CDR3 contains 15 residues. Here the CDR3 reads CSAIGRGGNYNEQFF. For the CDR3, the DNA is TGCAGTGCCATAGGCAGGGGGGGGAACTACAATGAGCAGTTCTTC.

The J gene is TRBJ1-6, the V gene TRBV27; D may be TRBD1 (6 bases). The CDR3 is made up of 15 amino acids. In germline, CDR1 is MNHEY, CDR2 SMNVEV (reference sequence). V gave up 4 bases and J gave up 10 bases, with 17 bases separating them. CDR3 coding DNA: TGTGCCAGCAGTTCTACCGGGACAATGGTCTCACCCCTCCACTTT. Protein sequence: CASSSTGTMVSPLHF.

This chain links TRBV7-2 with TRBJ2-7; D is ambiguous. CDR3 length: 12 residues. Germline values: CDR1 SGHTA, CDR2 FQGNSA. Trimming shortened V by 2 bases and J by 2 bases, and 4 bases separated the two germline ends. The CDR3 nucleotides read TGTGCCAGCAGCTTATTCACCTACGAGCAGTACTTC. Encoded protein: CASSLFTYEQYF.

A single count supports this clonotype. The chain is built from TRBV3-1 and TRBJ2-7; a possible D gene is TRBD1 (6 bases). Germline V gene lookup returns CDR1 LGHDT and CDR2 YNNKEL (reference sequence). Trimming stripped 3 bases from V and 0 bases from J, with 15 bases between. The CDR3 loop spans 16 amino acids. The CDR3 here is CASSQYRERSSYEQYF. The DNA of the CDR3 is TGTGCCAGCAGCCAGTACAGGGAACGAAGCTCCTACGAGCAGTACTTC.

The J gene is TRBJ2-3, the V gene TRBV29-1; 12 positions agree with TRBD2. J lost 3 bases, V lost 5 bases, and 6 bases had no gene match. The germline gives CDR1 SQVTM, CDR2 ANQGSEA. The CDR3 length is 15 residues. The CDR3 loop reads CSVHRTSGITDTQYF. The CDR3 region has the DNA TGCAGCGTTCACCGGACTAGCGGGATTACAGATACGCAGTATTTT.

The sample holds a few counts of this clonotype. This chain joins TRBV11-2 and TRBJ1-2; 8 bases agree with TRBD1. With V trimmed by 5 bases and J by 6 bases, 5 bases remained unmatched. This CDR3 contains 13 residues. The V gene's germline CDR1 is SGHAT and CDR2 FQNNGV. This CDR3 reads CASSPDRGNGYTF. CDR3 DNA: TGTGCCAGCAGCCCCGACAGGGGTAATGGCTACACCTTC.

The V call is TRBV6-6, the J call TRBJ1-6; weak D call: TRBD1 (6 bases). CDR1 is MNHNY and CDR2 is SVGAGI in the germline V gene (reference sequence). This CDR3 has 14 residues. The germline V and J ends were trimmed by 6 bases and 10 bases, with 16 bases remaining between them. As DNA, the CDR3 is TGTGCCAGCAGCCGAACAGGGCGGGAATCACCCCTCCACTTT. This translates into CASSRTGRESPLHF.

The J gene is TRBJ2-7, the V gene TRBV13, with D perhaps TRBD2 (6 bases). CDR1 is PRHDT, CDR2 FYEKMQ, per germline (reference sequence). Trimming removed 2 bases from V and 0 bases from J, with 17 bases in between. The CDR3 is made up of 17 amino acids. CDR3: CASSLTLLGTHSYEQYF. The CDR3 coding sequence is TGTGCCAGCAGCTTAACCCTCCTCGGGACTCACTCCTACGAGCAGTACTTC.

J is TRBJ1-5 and V is TRBV7-2, with D possibly being TRBD1 (6 bases). Trimming cost V 5 bases and J 1 base, with 12 bases left between them. Germline assignment: CDR1 SGHTA and CDR2 FQGNSA. The CDR3 has 15 residues. In DNA, the CDR3 is TGTGCCAGCAGCCCAACAGGGACAAGCAATCAGCCCCAGCATTTT. Amino acid sequence: CASSPTGTSNQPQHF.

The rearrangement links TRBV7-6 to TRBJ2-3; 8 bases match TRBD1. This CDR3 contains 16 residues. Losses at the gene ends were 6 bases for V and 2 bases for J; bases not matched to a gene: 10. The germline CDR1 and CDR2 sequences are SGHVS and FNYEAQ. CDR3: CASSPTGQGDTDTQYF. The CDR3 DNA reads as TGTGCCAGCAGTCCGACTGGACAGGGCGACACAGATACGCAGTATTTT.

The chain combines TRBV4-3 with TRBJ1-2; D possibly corresponds to TRBD1 (5 bases). V was cut by 0 bases and J by 7 bases, with 15 bases left in between. The CDR3 is 15 amino acids. Germline values: CDR1 LGHNA, CDR2 YSLEER. This CDR3 reads CASSQERGWGLGYTF. The CDR3 DNA follows: TGCGCCAGCAGCCAAGAACGAGGATGGGGCCTTGGCTACACCTTC.

This clonotype was picked up a small number of times. The chain recombines TRBV5-4 with TRBJ2-5; TRBD2 is a possible D gene (6 bases). V shed 3 bases and J shed 2 bases, with 14 bases lying between them. This CDR3 spans 15 amino acids. Germline V lookup: CDR1 SGHNT, CDR2 YYREEE (reference sequence). CDR3 coding DNA: TGTGCCAGCAGCTCAATCGGGGCGGGGCAAGAGACCCAGTACTTC. The encoded protein is CASSSIGAGQETQYF.

This clonotype was seen ten or more times. The genes are TRBV7-2 and TRBJ1-2; tentatively, D is TRBD1 (6 bases). This CDR3 is 15 amino acids long. V shed 5 bases and J shed 3 bases, with 16 bases lying between them. Germline CDR1 and CDR2: SGHTA and FQGNSA. This chain's CDR3 is CASSARQASYYGYTF. For the CDR3, the DNA is TGTGCCAGCAGCGCACGACAGGCCTCTTACTATGGCTACACCTTC.